This T cell receptor (beta chain) comes out of a study of blood T cells in healthy people across ages. Broader study findings: The fall in TCR beta diversity per million T cells was roughly linear with age.

Alongside a J-beta primer mix, a sample-barcoded 5' primer served in a second PCR lasting about 6 to 12 cycles. TCRdb passed the 5' RACE reads through MiXCR, listing each CDR3 protein once. In the table there are under 2,000,000 distinct CDR3 sequences, approximately 50% of which are singletons. This clonotype was observed once. Its target is unknown. Because the CDR3 is missing its conserved closing phenylalanine or tryptophan, this is likely a read error. CDR1 MGHRA and CDR2 YSYEKL come from the germline V gene. Trimming left V 2 bases short and J 0 bases short, with 11 bases between. This CDR3 is built from 16 residues.

The chain uses TRBV4-1 and TRBJ2-4; the D gene is possibly TRBD2 (6 bases). Sequencing was performed on blood. The clonotype was recovered from a middle-aged woman in good health. Written as DNA, the CDR3 is TGCGCCAGCAGCCAACCGGAGGGATTAGCCAAAAACATTCAGTACTTA. It encodes CASSQPEGLAKNIQYL.